This T cell receptor beta chain stems from a study of T-cell reconstitution after alpha-beta-depleted transplantation in children (dated by TCRdb to the mid-2010s). Broadly, across the study: Using TCR repertoire profiling, the study followed T-cell immune reconstitution in a quantitative way in children after TCRalphabeta/CD19-depleted allogeneic hematopoietic cell transplantation.

This clonotype was recorded at least ten times. No antigen is known for it. Base qualities are not provided; no much larger clone lies one nucleotide away. As encoded in the germline V gene, CDR1 is LGHNA while CDR2 is YNFKEQ. The CDR3 numbers 15 residues from cysteine through phenylalanine. Of all the DNA, just the CDR3 is kept, 45 bases in frame from base 1. Relative to germline, V is missing 4 bases and J is missing 5 bases, with 6 bases of the junction outside any gene match. The library came from PCR. Sequencing was performed on an Illumina HiSeq 2500. Molecular barcoding was employed in the preparation of TCR libraries, with unique molecular identifiers being used to normalize TCRbeta repertoire quantification. TCRdb handled the public reads itself, with Q25 trimming in fastp and clone calling in MiXCR, and kept productive beta chains. Rows are combined by CDR3 protein, so each entry shows the most common genes and DNA. This sample holds approximately 250,000 distinct CDR3 sequences; 9.7% were observed only once. 5% to 5.5% of the sample comes from the top ten.

The sequence joins TRBV4-2 to TRBJ2-3; 10 bases in the junction line up with TRBD2. This receptor was identified in a human donor who donated a stem cell graft to a child with SCID. This sample comprised PBMCs from the stem cell graft donor, obtained from the stem cell graft. The CDR3 region reads CASSPASGGQDTQYF. At the DNA level, the sequence is TGTGCCAGCAGCCCCGCTAGCGGGGGACAAGATACGCAGTATTTT.